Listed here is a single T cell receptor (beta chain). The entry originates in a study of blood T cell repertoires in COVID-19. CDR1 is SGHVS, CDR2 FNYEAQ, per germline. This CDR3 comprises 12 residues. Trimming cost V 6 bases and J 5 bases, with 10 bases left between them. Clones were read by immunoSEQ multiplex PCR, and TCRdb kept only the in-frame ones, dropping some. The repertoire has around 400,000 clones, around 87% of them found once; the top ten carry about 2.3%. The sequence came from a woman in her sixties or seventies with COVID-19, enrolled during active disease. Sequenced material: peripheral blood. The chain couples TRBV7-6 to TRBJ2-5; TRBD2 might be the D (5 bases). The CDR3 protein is CASSSGGETQYF. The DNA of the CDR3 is TGTGCCAGCAGTAGTGGCGGGGAGACCCAGTACTTC.